This T cell receptor beta chain appears in the sequencing data of a study of blood T cell repertoires in COVID-19. Across the whole study: Collection of acute and convalescent COVID-19 samples took place in the United States, Italy and Spain. The cDNA or gDNA used as material had been derived from T cells, B-cell-depleted T cells, or PBMCs.

Here immunoSEQ multiplex PCR was the method, and the copy in TCRdb shows in-frame clones only, minus some. The sample lists 250,000 to 350,000 clones; 80% to 85% were seen once. The CDR3 consists of 16 residues. CDR1 and CDR2 from the germline V gene are MDHEN and SYDVKM. Unmatched junction bases numbered 6, after V lost 1 base and J lost 4 bases. In Seattle, patients joined the study during active infection and were tracked longitudinally. This clonotype originated in an older person with COVID-19, enrolled during active disease. Sample: peripheral blood. J is TRBJ1-4 and V is TRBV28, with 7 positions matching TRBD1. The CDR3 nucleotides are TGTGCCAGCAGTTTATCGACAGGGATGAATAATGAAAAACTGTTTTTT. Protein product: CASSLSTGMNNEKLFF.